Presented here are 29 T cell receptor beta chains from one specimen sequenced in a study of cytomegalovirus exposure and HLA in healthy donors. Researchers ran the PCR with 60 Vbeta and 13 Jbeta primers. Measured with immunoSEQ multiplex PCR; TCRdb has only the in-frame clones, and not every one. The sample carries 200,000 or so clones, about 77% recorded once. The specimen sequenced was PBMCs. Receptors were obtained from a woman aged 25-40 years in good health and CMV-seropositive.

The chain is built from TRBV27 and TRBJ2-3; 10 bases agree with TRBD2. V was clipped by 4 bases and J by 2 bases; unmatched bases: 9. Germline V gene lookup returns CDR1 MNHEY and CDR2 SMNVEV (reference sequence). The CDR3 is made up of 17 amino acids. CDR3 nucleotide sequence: TGTGCCAGCAGTTCGATGCAGCGGGAGGGGTCCACAGATACGCAGTATTTT. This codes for CASSSMQREGSTDTQYF.

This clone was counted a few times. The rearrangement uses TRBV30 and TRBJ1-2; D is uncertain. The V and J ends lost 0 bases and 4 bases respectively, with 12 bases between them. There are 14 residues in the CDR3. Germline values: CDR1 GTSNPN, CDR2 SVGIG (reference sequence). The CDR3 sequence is CAWSVHSGPYGYTF. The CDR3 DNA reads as TGTGCCTGGAGTGTACATTCAGGTCCCTATGGCTACACCTTC.

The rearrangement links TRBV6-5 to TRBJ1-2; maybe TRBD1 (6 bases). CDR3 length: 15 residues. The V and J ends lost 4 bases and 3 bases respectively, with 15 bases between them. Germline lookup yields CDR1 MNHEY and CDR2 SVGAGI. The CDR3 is CASSSGGRADYGYTF. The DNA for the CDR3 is TGTGCCAGCAGTTCGGGGGGGCGAGCGGACTATGGCTACACCTTC.

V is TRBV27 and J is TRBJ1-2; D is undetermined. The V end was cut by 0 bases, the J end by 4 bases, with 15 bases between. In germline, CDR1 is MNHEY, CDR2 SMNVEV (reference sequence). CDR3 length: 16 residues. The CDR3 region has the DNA TGTGCCAGCAGTTTATCTTCCTCCGGGAGCCCCTATGGCTACACCTTC. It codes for CASSLSSSGSPYGYTF.

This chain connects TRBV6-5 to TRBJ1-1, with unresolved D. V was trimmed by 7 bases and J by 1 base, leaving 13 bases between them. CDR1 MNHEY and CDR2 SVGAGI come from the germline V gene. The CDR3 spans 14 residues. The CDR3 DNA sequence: TGTGCCAGCACCAACGCAGGCCCGAACACTGAAGCTTTCTTT. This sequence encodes CASTNAGPNTEAFF.

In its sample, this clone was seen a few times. The chain's CDR3 is CASSPSGQYF. CDR3 DNA: TGTGCCAGCAGCCCCTCCGGTCAGTACTTC. The chain employs TRBV27 and TRBJ2-7; unclear D gene. Trimming removed 6 bases at V and 10 bases at J, with 10 bases between. CDR1 and CDR2 (germline): MNHEY, SMNVEV (reference sequence). CDR3 length equals 10 residues.

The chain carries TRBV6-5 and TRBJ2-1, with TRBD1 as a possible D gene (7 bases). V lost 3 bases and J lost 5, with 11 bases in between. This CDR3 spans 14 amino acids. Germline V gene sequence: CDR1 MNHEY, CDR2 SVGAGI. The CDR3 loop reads CASSYGGTDNEQFF. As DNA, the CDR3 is TGTGCCAGCAGTTATGGCGGGACAGACAATGAGCAGTTCTTC.

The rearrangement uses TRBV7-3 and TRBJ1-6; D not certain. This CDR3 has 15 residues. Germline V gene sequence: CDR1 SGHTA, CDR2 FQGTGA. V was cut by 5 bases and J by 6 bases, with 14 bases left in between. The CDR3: CASSVTGSPNSPLHF. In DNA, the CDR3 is TGTGCCAGCAGCGTCACCGGGTCCCCTAATTCACCCCTCCACTTT.

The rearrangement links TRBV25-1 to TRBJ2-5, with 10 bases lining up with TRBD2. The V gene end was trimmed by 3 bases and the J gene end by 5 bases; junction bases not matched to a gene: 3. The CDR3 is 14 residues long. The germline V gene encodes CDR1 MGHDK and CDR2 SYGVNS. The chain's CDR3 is CASSEELAGETQYF. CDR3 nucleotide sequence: TGTGCCAGCAGTGAGGAACTAGCGGGGGAGACCCAGTACTTC.

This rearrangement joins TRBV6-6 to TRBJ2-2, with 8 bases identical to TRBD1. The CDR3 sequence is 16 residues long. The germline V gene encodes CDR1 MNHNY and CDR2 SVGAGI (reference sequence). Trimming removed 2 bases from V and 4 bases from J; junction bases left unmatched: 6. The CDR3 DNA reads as TGTGCCAGCAGTTACGGGTTCACAGGGGGCACCGGGGAGCTGTTTTTT. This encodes CASSYGFTGGTGELFF.

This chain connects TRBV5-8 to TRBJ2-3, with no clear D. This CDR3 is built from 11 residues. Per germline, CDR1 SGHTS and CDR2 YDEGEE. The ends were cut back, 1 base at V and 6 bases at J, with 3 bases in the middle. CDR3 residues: CASSLPDTQYF. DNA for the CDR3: TGTGCCAGCAGCTTGCCGGATACGCAGTATTTT.

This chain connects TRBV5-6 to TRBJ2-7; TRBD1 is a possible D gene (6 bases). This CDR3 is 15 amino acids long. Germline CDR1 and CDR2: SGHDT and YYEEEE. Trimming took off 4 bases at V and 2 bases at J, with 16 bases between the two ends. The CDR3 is CASSPRGTSTYEQYF. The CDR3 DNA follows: TGTGCCAGCAGCCCCAGGGGAACCTCAACCTACGAGCAGTACTTC.

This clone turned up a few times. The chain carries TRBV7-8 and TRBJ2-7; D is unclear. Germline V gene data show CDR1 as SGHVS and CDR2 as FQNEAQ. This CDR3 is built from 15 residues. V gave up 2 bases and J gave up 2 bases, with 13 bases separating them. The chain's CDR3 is CASSLRQALTYEQYF. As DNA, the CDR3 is TGTGCCAGCAGCTTACGCCAGGCGCTTACCTACGAGCAGTACTTC.

As DNA, the CDR3 is TGTGCCAGTAGTACCTCCGGGACAGGTAGTTTCGGCTACACCTTC. Its translation is CASSTSGTGSFGYTF. The chain uses TRBV19 and TRBJ1-2, with 8 bases aligning to TRBD1. J lost 8 bases, V lost 4 bases, and 12 bases had no gene match. The germline V gene has CDR1 LNHDA and CDR2 SQIVND (reference sequence). This CDR3 region has 15 residues.

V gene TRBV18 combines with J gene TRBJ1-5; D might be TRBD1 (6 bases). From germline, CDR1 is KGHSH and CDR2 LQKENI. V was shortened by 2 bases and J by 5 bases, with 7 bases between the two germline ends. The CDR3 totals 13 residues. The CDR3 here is CASSPGGDQPQHF. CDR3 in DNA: TGTGCCAGCTCACCAGGGGGCGATCAGCCCCAGCATTTT.

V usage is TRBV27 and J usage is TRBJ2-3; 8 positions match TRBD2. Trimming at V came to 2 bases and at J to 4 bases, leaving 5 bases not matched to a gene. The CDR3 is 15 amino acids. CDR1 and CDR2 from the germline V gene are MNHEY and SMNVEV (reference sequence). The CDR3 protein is CASSLLGTRSDTQYF. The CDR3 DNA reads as TGTGCCAGCAGTTTACTTGGGACTAGATCAGATACGCAGTATTTT.

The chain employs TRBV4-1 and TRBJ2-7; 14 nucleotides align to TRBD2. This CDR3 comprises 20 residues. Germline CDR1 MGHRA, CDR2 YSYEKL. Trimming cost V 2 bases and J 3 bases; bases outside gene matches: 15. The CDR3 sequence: CASSQIYGLAGGNRLYEQYF. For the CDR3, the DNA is TGCGCCAGCAGCCAAATTTACGGACTAGCGGGAGGAAATCGTCTCTACGAGCAGTACTTC.

The CDR3 reads CASSLSGGAGDTQYF. CDR3 in DNA: TGTGCCAGCAGCTTAAGTGGGGGGGCCGGAGATACGCAGTATTTT. The V call is TRBV7-3, the J call TRBJ2-3, with D maybe TRBD2 (7 bases). Germline assignment: CDR1 SGHTA and CDR2 FQGTGA. The CDR3 runs 15 residues. The V gene lost 1 base and the J gene lost 5 bases, with 13 bases spanning the gap.

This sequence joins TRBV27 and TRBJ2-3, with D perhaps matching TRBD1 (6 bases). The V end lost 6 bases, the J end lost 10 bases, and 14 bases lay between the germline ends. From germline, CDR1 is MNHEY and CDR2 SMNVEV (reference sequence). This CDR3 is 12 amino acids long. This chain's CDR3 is CASRPYREPQYF. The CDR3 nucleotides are TGTGCCAGCAGGCCCTACAGGGAGCCGCAGTATTTT.

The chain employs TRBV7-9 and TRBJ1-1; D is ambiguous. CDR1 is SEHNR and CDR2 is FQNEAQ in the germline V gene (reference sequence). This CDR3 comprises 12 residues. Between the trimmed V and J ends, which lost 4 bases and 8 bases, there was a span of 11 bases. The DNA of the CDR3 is TGTGCCAGCAGCTCCCGGGAAAACGAAGCTTTCTTT. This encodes CASSSRENEAFF.

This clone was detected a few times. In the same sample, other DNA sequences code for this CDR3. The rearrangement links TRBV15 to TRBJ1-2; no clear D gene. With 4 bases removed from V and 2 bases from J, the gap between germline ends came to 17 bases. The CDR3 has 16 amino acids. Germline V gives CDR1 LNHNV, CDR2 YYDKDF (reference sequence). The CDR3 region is CATSKNREWVNYGYTF. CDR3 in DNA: TGTGCCACCAGCAAAAACAGAGAGTGGGTCAACTATGGCTACACCTTC. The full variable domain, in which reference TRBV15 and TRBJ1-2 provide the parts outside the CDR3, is DAMVIQNPRYQVTQFGKPVTLSCSQTLNHNVMYWYQQKSSQAPKLLFHYYDKDFNNEADTPDNFQSRRPNTSFCFLDIRSPGLGDTAMYLCATSKNREWVNYGYTFGSGTRLTVV.

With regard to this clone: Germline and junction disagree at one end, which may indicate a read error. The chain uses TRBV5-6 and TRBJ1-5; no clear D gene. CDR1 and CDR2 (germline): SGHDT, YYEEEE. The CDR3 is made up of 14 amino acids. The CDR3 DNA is TGTGCCGGCAGCTTCGGAGACAGCAATCAGCCCCAGCATTTT. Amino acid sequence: CAGSFGDSNQPQHF. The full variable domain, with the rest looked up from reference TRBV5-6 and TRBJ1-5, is DAGVTQSPTHLIKTRGQQVTLRCSPKSGHDTVSWYQQALGQGPQFIFQYYEEEERQRGNFPDRFSGHQFPNYSSELNVNALLLGDSALYLCAGSFGDSNQPQHFGDGTRLSIL.

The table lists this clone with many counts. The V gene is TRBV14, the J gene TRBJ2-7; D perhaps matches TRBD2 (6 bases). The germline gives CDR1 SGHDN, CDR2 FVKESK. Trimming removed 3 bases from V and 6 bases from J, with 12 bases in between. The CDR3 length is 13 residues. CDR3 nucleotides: TGTGCCAGCAGCCAGTTTCAGGGAGGCGAGCAGTACTTC. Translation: CASSQFQGGEQYF.

DNA for the CDR3: TGTGCCAGCAGTCCTCAGGGACTAGCGGCGGCCGGGGAGCTGTTTTTT. This encodes CASSPQGLAAAGELFF. The chain links TRBV25-1 to TRBJ2-2, with 11 nucleotides matching TRBD2. The CDR3 totals 16 residues. The germline CDR1 and CDR2 sequences are MGHDK and SYGVNS. After removal of 5 bases from V and 6 bases from J, the junction contained 8 bases not matched to a gene. Variable domain in full (rest from reference TRBV25-1 and TRBJ2-2): EADIYQTPRYLVIGTGKKITLECSQTMGHDKMYWYQQDPGMELHLIHYSYGVNSTEKGDLSSESTVSRIRTEHFPLTLESARPSHTSQYLCASSPQGLAAAGELFFGEGSRLTVL.

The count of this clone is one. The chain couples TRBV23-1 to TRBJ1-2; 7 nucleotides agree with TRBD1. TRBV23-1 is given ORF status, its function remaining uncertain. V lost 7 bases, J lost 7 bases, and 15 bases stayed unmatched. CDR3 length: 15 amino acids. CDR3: CASIYRGRVGAGYTF. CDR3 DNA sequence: TGCGCCAGCATTTACAGGGGTAGGGTCGGGGCTGGCTACACCTTC.

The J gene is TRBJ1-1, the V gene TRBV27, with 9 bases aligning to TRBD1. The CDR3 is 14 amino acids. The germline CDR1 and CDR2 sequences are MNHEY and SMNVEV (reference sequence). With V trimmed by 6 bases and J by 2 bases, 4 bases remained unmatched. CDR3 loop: CASRDRGHNTEAFF. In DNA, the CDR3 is TGTGCCAGCAGGGACAGGGGTCACAACACTGAAGCTTTCTTT.

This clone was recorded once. The CDR3 DNA follows: TGCGCCAGCAGTTACGCAGGGTACGAGCAGTACTTC. It is translated as CASSYAGYEQYF. The gene calls are TRBV4-1 and TRBJ2-5; tentatively, D is TRBD1 (5 bases). TRBJ2-7 explains the end of the DNA better; the J call may be wrong. Germline CDR1 is MGHRA and CDR2 is YSYEKL. CDR3 length: 12 residues.

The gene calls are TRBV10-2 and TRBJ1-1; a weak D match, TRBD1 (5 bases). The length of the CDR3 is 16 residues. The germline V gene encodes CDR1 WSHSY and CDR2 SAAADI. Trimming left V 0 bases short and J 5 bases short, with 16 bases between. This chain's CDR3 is CASSESARVRATEAFF. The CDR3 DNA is TGCGCCAGCAGTGAGTCTGCCAGGGTAAGGGCGACTGAAGCTTTCTTT.

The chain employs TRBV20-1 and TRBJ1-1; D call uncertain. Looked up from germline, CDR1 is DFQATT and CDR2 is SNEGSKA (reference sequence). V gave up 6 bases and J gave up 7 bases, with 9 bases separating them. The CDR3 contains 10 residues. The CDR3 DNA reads TGCAGTGCACTCCACGGTGAAGCTTTCTTT. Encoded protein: CSALHGEAFF.